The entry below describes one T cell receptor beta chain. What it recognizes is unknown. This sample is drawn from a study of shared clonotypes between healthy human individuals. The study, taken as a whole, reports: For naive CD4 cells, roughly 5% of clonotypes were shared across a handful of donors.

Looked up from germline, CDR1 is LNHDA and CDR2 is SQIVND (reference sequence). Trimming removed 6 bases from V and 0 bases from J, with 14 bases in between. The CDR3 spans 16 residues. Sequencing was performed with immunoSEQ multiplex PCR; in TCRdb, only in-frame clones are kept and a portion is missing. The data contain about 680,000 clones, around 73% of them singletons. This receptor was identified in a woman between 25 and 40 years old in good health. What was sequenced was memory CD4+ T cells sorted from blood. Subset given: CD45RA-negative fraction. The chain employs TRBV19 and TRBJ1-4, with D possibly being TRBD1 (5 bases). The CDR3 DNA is TGTGCCAGTAGAGGGTGGGACGCAGCAACTAATGAAAAACTGTTTTTT. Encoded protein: CASRGWDAATNEKLFF.